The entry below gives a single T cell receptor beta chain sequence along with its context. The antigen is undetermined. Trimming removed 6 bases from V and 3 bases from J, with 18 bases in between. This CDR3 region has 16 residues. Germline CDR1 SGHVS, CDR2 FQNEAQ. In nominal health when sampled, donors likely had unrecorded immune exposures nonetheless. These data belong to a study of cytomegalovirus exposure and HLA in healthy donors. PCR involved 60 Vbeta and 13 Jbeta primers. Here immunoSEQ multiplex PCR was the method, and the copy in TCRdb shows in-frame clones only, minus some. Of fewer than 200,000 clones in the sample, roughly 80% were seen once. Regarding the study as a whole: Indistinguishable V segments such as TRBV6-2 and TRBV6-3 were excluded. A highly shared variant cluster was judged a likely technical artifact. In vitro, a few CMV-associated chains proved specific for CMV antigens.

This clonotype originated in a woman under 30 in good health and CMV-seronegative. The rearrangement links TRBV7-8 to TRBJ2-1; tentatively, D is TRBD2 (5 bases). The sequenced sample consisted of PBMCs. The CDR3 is CASRLLVGSSYNEQFF. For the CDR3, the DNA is TGTGCCAGCAGGCTATTGGTTGGGAGTAGCTACAATGAGCAGTTCTTC.